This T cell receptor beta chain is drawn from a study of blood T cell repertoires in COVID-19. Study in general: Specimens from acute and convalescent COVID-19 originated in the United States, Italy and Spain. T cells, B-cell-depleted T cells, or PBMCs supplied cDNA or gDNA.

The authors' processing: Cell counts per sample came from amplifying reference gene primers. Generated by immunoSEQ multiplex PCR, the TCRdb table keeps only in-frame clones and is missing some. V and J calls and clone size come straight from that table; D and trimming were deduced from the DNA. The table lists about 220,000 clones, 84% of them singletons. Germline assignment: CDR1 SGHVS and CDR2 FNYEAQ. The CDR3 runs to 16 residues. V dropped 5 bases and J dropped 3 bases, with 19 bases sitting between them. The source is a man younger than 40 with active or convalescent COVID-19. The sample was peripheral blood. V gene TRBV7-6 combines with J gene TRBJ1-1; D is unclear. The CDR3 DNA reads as TGTGCCAGCAGCCCCCTGTCTGGGCTTTCGGACACTGAAGCTTTCTTT. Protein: CASSPLSGLSDTEAFF. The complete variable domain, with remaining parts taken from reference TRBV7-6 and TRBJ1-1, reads GAGVSQSPRYKVTKRGQDVALRCDPISGHVSLYWYRQALGQGPEFLTYFNYEAQQDKSGLPNDRFSAERPEGSISTLTIQRTEQRDSAMYRCASSPLSGLSDTEAFFGQGTRLTVV.